These 10 T cell receptor beta chains were all obtained from the same sample, sequenced in a study of blood T cell repertoires in COVID-19. TCRdb's table, derived via immunoSEQ multiplex PCR, lists solely in-frame clones and lacks some. The sample has about 300,000 clones; 75% to 90% are singletons. Material for sequencing was PBMCs or T cells enriched from blood (not recorded which). These receptors were taken from a woman between 35 and 50 years old who had recovered from COVID-19.

The rearrangement uses TRBV15 and TRBJ1-4; TRBD1 might be the D (6 bases). CDR3 length: 16 residues. V lost 0 bases to trimming and J lost 8 bases, with 16 bases between them. Germline CDR1 LNHNV, CDR2 YYDKDF (reference sequence). The CDR3 DNA reads as TGTGCCACCAGCAGAGATTTGGCAGGGGCGCGAGAAAAACTGTTTTTT. Protein product: CATSRDLAGAREKLFF.

V is TRBV6-5 and J is TRBJ2-1; 8 nucleotides line up with TRBD1. V lost 2 bases, J lost 5 bases, and 5 bases stayed unmatched. Germline V lookup: CDR1 MNHEY, CDR2 SVGAGI. This CDR3 spans 15 amino acids. DNA of the CDR3: TGTGCCAGCAGTTACACGACAGGGGCAGACAATGAGCAGTTCTTC. Residues: CASSYTTGADNEQFF.

The chain is built from TRBV6-1 and TRBJ1-6; 11 bases align to TRBD1. This CDR3 is built from 17 residues. Germline values: CDR1 MNHNS, CDR2 SASEGT. J gave up 7 bases and V 4 bases, and 9 bases lay outside the gene matches. The CDR3 DNA is TGTGCCAGCAGTGCCCTGGCGGGACAGGGGGGCAATTCACCCCTCCACTTT. Translated: CASSALAGQGGNSPLHF.

For the CDR3, the DNA is TGCAGCGTCGACCGACAGGGTAATTGGAATGGCTACACCTTC. This translates into CSVDRQGNWNGYTF. The chain combines TRBV29-1 with TRBJ1-2, with TRBD1 matching over 7 bases. Trimming at V came to 6 bases and at J to 6 bases, leaving 13 bases not matched to a gene. Germline-derived CDR1 and CDR2 are SQVTM and ANQGSEA. This CDR3 region has 14 residues.

V is TRBV15 and J is TRBJ1-3; D is possibly TRBD1 (5 bases). The V gene lost 0 bases and the J gene lost 0 bases, with 9 bases spanning the gap. The CDR3 consists of 16 residues. CDR1 and CDR2 (germline): LNHNV, YYDKDF (reference sequence). This CDR3 is CATSRDRGVSGNTIYF. The CDR3 DNA follows: TGTGCCACCAGCAGAGATCGGGGGGTCTCTGGAAACACCATATATTTT.

This sequence joins TRBV11-2 and TRBJ1-2; 8 bases line up with TRBD1. Germline CDR1 is SGHAT and CDR2 is FQNNGV. CDR3 length: 15 amino acids. V lost 4 bases, J lost 4 bases, and 8 bases stayed unmatched. This CDR3 reads CASSSGQGSPYGYTF. The CDR3 bases are TGTGCCAGCAGCTCCGGACAGGGATCCCCCTATGGCTACACCTTC. Full variable domain (missing parts from reference TRBV11-2 and TRBJ1-2): EAGVAQSPRYKIIEKRQSVAFWCNPISGHATLYWYQQILGQGPKLLIQFQNNGVVDDSQLPKDRFSAERLKGVDSTLKIQPAKLEDSAVYLCASSSGQGSPYGYTFGSGTRLTVV.

The V gene is TRBV5-1, the J gene TRBJ2-5; D possibly corresponds to TRBD2 (6 bases). The CDR3 is 13 residues long. The germline CDR1 and CDR2 sequences are SGHRS and YFSETQ. Trimming took 3 bases from V and 1 from J, leaving 7 bases between them. Here the CDR3 DNA reads TGCGCCAGCAGCTCACTAGCCCAAGAGACCCAGTACTTC. Translation: CASSSLAQETQYF.

J is TRBJ1-1 and V is TRBV11-2; 8 nucleotides match TRBD1. In germline, CDR1 is SGHAT, CDR2 FQNNGV. Unmatched junction bases numbered 7, after V lost 5 bases and J lost 5 bases. The length of the CDR3 is 14 residues. CDR3 DNA: TGTGCCAGCAGCAACACAGGGGGAGGAACTGAAGCTTTCTTT. Its translation: CASSNTGGGTEAFF.

This sequence joins TRBV7-8 and TRBJ1-1, with D possibly matching TRBD1 (6 bases). Germline lookup yields CDR1 SGHVS and CDR2 FQNEAQ. V dropped 5 bases and J dropped 1 base, with 17 bases sitting between them. The CDR3 is 16 amino acids. CDR3 nucleotide sequence: TGTGCCAGCAGCGCCGAACAGGGTGGGTGGAACACTGAAGCTTTCTTT. Protein: CASSAEQGGWNTEAFF. Complete variable domain (other parts from reference TRBV7-8 and TRBJ1-1): GAGVSQSPRYKVAKRGQDVALRCDPISGHVSLFWYQQALGQGPEFLTYFQNEAQLDKSGLPSDRFFAERPEGSVSTLKIQRTQQEDSAVYLCASSAEQGGWNTEAFFGQGTRLTVV.

V and J are TRBV19 and TRBJ2-3; 8 positions match TRBD1. CDR1 is LNHDA, CDR2 SQIVND, per germline (reference sequence). Trimming at V came to 4 bases and at J to 6 bases, leaving 3 bases not matched to a gene. The CDR3 totals 13 residues. The CDR3 sequence is CASSKRQGDTQYF. CDR3 DNA sequence: TGTGCCAGTAGTAAACGACAGGGGGATACGCAGTATTTT.